The next 22 T cell receptor beta chains were all read from a single sample in a study of PD-1 blockade in classical Hodgkin lymphoma. Clones were sequenced by immunoSEQ multiplex PCR, and TCRdb holds only the in-frame ones, with some missing. The sample has about 40,000 clones; approximately 87% are singletons. Every patient experienced relapse after autologous stem cell transplantation, and brentuximab vedotin exposure varied. Source: peripheral blood mononuclear cells (PBMCs), taken at baseline. The receptor source for this set is a human donor with classical Hodgkin lymphoma.

The V and J genes are TRBV2 and TRBJ2-7, with D perhaps matching TRBD2 (5 bases). V lost 7 bases and J 2 bases, leaving 12 bases between the germline ends. The CDR3 sequence is 13 residues long. From germline, CDR1 is SNHLY and CDR2 FYNNEI. CDR3 in amino acids: CASNEDFAYEQYF. The CDR3 region has the DNA TGTGCCAGCAATGAGGACTTTGCCTACGAGCAGTACTTC.

The CDR3, as DNA: TGCAGCGTTGAAGCACCGGACAGGTCTTCCTACGAGCAGTACTTC. Its protein is CSVEAPDRSSYEQYF. The chain carries TRBV29-1 and TRBJ2-7; TRBD1 aligns across 7 bases. CDR1 SQVTM and CDR2 ANQGSEA come from the germline V gene. V trimming: 1 base; J trimming: 1 base; junction bases outside the gene matches: 7. CDR3 size: 15 residues.

The V and J genes are TRBV19 and TRBJ1-2; D gene uncertain. V was trimmed by 5 bases and J by 0 bases, leaving 13 bases between them. Germline lookup yields CDR1 LNHDA and CDR2 SQIVND (reference sequence). The CDR3 totals 15 residues. Here the CDR3 reads CASSPDREANYGYTF. As DNA, the CDR3 is TGTGCCAGTAGTCCTGACCGGGAGGCTAACTATGGCTACACCTTC.

This sequence joins TRBV9 and TRBJ1-1, with D possibly being TRBD1 (5 bases). V was trimmed by 3 bases and J by 1 base, leaving 16 bases between them. Germline V lookup: CDR1 SGDLS, CDR2 YYNGEE. CDR3 length equals 16 residues. For the CDR3, the DNA is TGTGCCAGCAGCGCAGACAGTTGGGGAGGGAACACTGAAGCTTTCTTT. This codes for CASSADSWGGNTEAFF.

The chain recombines TRBV7-9 with TRBJ2-7, with TRBD1 matching 11 bases. V lost 3 bases, J lost 6 bases, and 7 bases stayed unmatched. The germline V gene has CDR1 SEHNR and CDR2 FQNEAQ (reference sequence). The CDR3 spans 15 residues. CDR3: CASSFFPGQGGEQYF. The CDR3 DNA reads TGTGCCAGCAGCTTTTTCCCGGGACAGGGGGGCGAGCAGTACTTC. Full variable domain (remainder filled in from reference TRBV7-9 and TRBJ2-7): DTGVSQNPRHKITKRGQNVTFRCDPISEHNRLYWYRQTLGQGPEFLTYFQNEAQLEKSRLLSDRFSAERPKGSFSTLEIQRTEQGDSAMYLCASSFFPGQGGEQYFGPGTRLTVT.

This clone was counted between two and nine times. The chain has TRBV9 and TRBJ2-7; no reliable D call. V was clipped by 1 base and J by 0 bases, with 8 bases between them. Germline assignment: CDR1 SGDLS and CDR2 YYNGEE. CDR3 length equals 14 residues. The CDR3 DNA sequence: TGTGCCAGCAGCGTATCCTTGAGCTCCTACGAGCAGTACTTC. Its protein product is CASSVSLSSYEQYF.

V usage is TRBV30 and J usage is TRBJ2-7; D perhaps matches TRBD1 (6 bases). Germline V CDR1 and CDR2: GTSNPN, SVGIG (reference sequence). Trimming shortened V by 7 bases and J by 2 bases, and 18 bases separated the two germline ends. The CDR3 runs 14 residues. The chain's CDR3 is CAFNRRDITYEQYF. For the CDR3, the DNA is TGTGCCTTCAATCGTCGGGACATAACCTACGAGCAGTACTTC.

This clone occurred once. The V gene is TRBV6-6, the J gene TRBJ2-6; 9 bases align to TRBD1. CDR3 length: 16 amino acids. Per the germline V gene, CDR1 is MNHNY and CDR2 is SVGAGI (reference sequence). V lost 2 bases, J lost 3 bases, and 2 bases stayed unmatched. In nucleotides, the CDR3 is TGTGCCAGCAGTTACGGGACAGGGTTTGGGGCCAACGTCCTGACTTTC. Its protein is CASSYGTGFGANVLTF.

Concerning this clone: Sequence at one end of the junction differs from germline and may be a read error. V is TRBV7-7 and J is TRBJ2-3; the D gene is possibly TRBD2 (5 bases). The CDR3 consists of 17 residues. Germline CDR1 SSHAT, CDR2 FNYEAQ (reference sequence). In DNA form, the CDR3 reads TGTGCTAGCAGCTTAATATCCCCTCTAGCTAGCACAGATACGCAGTATTTT. Protein sequence: CASSLISPLASTDTQYF.

The chain employs TRBV6-1 and TRBJ1-2; D gene unclear. V was trimmed by 6 bases and J by 6 bases, leaving 8 bases between them. The CDR3 has 11 amino acids. Germline V gives CDR1 MNHNS, CDR2 SASEGT. The CDR3 protein is CASRGLDGYTF. The CDR3 DNA reads TGTGCCAGCAGAGGACTAGATGGCTACACCTTC.

V usage is TRBV18 and J usage is TRBJ1-1; 8 bases line up with TRBD1. CDR3 length: 16 residues. Germline values: CDR1 KGHSH, CDR2 LQKENI. The junction had 11 bases not matched to a gene; V was cut back by 1 base and J by 7 bases. The CDR3 nucleotides read TGTGCCAGCTCACCACAGGCCAGGGGGCAAAGCGGTGAAGCTTTCTTT. It codes for CASSPQARGQSGEAFF.

The chain couples TRBV4-1 to TRBJ1-1, with 8 bases lining up with TRBD1. The CDR3 has 17 residues. After removal of 2 bases from V and 2 bases from J, the junction contained 10 bases not matched to a gene. Looked up from germline, CDR1 is MGHRA and CDR2 is YSYEKL. CDR3 region: CASSQFSPGQGNTEAFF. The CDR3 region has the DNA TGCGCCAGCAGCCAATTCAGCCCTGGACAGGGTAACACTGAAGCTTTCTTT.

In DNA, the CDR3 is TGTGCCAGCAGCTTAAGGACAGGGATCTTCTACGAGCAGTACTTC. It translates to CASSLRTGIFYEQYF. V usage is TRBV7-9 and J usage is TRBJ2-7, with 8 bases fitting TRBD1. With V trimmed by 2 bases and J by 3 bases, 6 bases remained unmatched. Germline assignment: CDR1 SEHNR and CDR2 FQNEAQ (reference sequence). The length of the CDR3 is 15 residues.

This chain uses TRBV27 with TRBJ1-4; D unresolved. There are 17 residues in the CDR3. With 5 bases removed from V and 0 bases from J, the gap between germline ends came to 16 bases. CDR1 and CDR2 from the germline V gene are MNHEY and SMNVEV (reference sequence). CDR3 in DNA: TGTGCCAGCAGTATCGGGAGGGCGCGTGCAACTAATGAAAAACTGTTTTTT. Translation gives CASSIGRARATNEKLFF.

The chain has TRBV29-1 and TRBJ1-1; D is uncertain. V gave up 5 bases and J gave up 2 bases, with 12 bases separating them. The CDR3 length is 13 residues. Germline-derived CDR1 and CDR2 are SQVTM and ANQGSEA. CDR3 sequence reads: CSVLRGFNTEAFF. The CDR3, as DNA: TGCAGCGTTCTCCGGGGATTCAACACTGAAGCTTTCTTT.

The chain employs TRBV18 and TRBJ2-7; D perhaps matches TRBD1 (6 bases). The V gene's germline CDR1 is KGHSH and CDR2 LQKENI. Trimming removed 5 bases from V and 0 bases from J, with 8 bases in between. The CDR3 is 13 residues long. The CDR3 is CASSSDSSYEQYF. The CDR3 DNA reads TGTGCCAGCTCATCGGACAGCTCCTACGAGCAGTACTTC.

The count of this clone is one. The genes are TRBV7-9 and TRBJ2-6, with D perhaps matching TRBD2 (5 bases). The V end lost 4 bases, the J end lost 1 base, and 8 bases lay between the germline ends. Per the germline V gene, CDR1 is SEHNR and CDR2 is FQNEAQ (reference sequence). The CDR3 runs to 15 residues. Here the CDR3 reads CASSYGGSGANVLTF. In DNA, the CDR3 is TGTGCCAGCAGCTACGGAGGTTCTGGGGCCAACGTCCTGACTTTC.

The chain employs TRBV6-5 and TRBJ1-1; D is unclear. The ends were cut back, 8 bases at V and 4 bases at J, with 14 bases in the middle. In germline, CDR1 is MNHEY, CDR2 SVGAGI. The CDR3 runs 13 residues. DNA of the CDR3: TGTGCCAGCGCCCTGGTCGCGGCCACTGAAGCTTTCTTT. Protein product: CASALVAATEAFF.

The rearrangement uses TRBV11-2 and TRBJ2-2; 9 nucleotides agree with TRBD1. Germline loops: CDR1 SGHAT, CDR2 FQNNGV. This CDR3 contains 17 residues. V gave up 2 bases and J gave up 2 bases; unmatched junction bases: 6. DNA for the CDR3: TGTGCCAGCAGCTTAAGGACAGGGGTTACAAACACCGGGGAGCTGTTTTTT. It is translated as CASSLRTGVTNTGELFF.

The chain combines TRBV19 with TRBJ1-2, with D unclear. Germline-derived CDR1 and CDR2 are LNHDA and SQIVND (reference sequence). This CDR3 spans 14 amino acids. V was cut by 3 bases and J by 6 bases, with 14 bases left in between. The CDR3 coding sequence is TGTGCCAGTAGTATTAGGCAGGCTGGGGATGGCTACACCTTC. Translation: CASSIRQAGDGYTF.

The J gene is TRBJ2-3, the V gene TRBV5-6, with 8 bases identical to TRBD1. CDR1 is SGHDT and CDR2 is YYEEEE in the germline V gene. The CDR3 runs to 17 residues. With 0 bases clipped from V and 4 bases from J, the junction kept 10 bases outside the gene matches. The CDR3 DNA reads as TGTGCCAGCAGCTTGGCCGGGACAGGTCGAGGCGCAGATACGCAGTATTTT. It translates to CASSLAGTGRGADTQYF.

The chain couples TRBV14 to TRBJ2-1, with 16 bases fitting TRBD2. Germline CDR1 SGHDN, CDR2 FVKESK. V shed 4 bases and J 9 bases; nucleotides not matched to a gene: 9. The CDR3 consists of 17 residues. In DNA, the CDR3 is TGTGCCAGCAGCCTACATCCTGGGACTAGCGGGAGGGGTGAGCAGTTCTTC. Its protein is CASSLHPGTSGRGEQFF.